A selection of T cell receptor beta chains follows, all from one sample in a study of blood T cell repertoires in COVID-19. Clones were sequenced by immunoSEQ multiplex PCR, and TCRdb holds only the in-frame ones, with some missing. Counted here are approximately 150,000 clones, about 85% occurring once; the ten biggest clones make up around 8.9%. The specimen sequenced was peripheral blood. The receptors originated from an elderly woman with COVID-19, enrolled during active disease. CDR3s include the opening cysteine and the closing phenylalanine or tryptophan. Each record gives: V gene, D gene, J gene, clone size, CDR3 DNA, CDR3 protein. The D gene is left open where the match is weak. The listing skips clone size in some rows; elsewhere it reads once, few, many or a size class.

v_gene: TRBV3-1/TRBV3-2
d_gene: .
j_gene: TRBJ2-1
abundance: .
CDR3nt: TGTGCCAGCAGCCAAGACCCCCGGTACAATGAGCAGTTCTTC
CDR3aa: CASSQDPRYNEQFF

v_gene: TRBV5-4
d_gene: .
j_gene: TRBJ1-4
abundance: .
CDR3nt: TGTGCCGGCGCCGAGGGGGGGAATGAAAAACTGTTTTTT
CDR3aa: CAGAEGGNEKLFF

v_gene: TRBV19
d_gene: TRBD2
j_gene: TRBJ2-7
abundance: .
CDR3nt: TGTGCCAGTAGTGTAATACTAGCGGGGTCGACCTACGAGCAGTACTTC
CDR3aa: CASSVILAGSTYEQYF

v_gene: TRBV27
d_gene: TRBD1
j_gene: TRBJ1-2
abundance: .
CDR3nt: TGTGCCAGCAGTTTAACAGGGGGCTATGGCTACACCTTC
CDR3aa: CASSLTGGYGYTF

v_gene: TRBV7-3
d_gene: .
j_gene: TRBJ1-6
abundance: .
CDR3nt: TGTGCCAGCAGCCTACTAGGTGGGGTAAATTCACCCCTCCACTTT
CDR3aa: CASSLLGGVNSPLHF

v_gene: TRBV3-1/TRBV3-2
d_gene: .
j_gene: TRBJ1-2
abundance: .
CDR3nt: TGTGCCAGCAGCCAAACAGGTCTTAACTATGGCTACACCTTC
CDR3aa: CASSQTGLNYGYTF

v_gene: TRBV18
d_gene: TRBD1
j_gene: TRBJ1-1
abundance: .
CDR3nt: TGTGCCAGCTCTCCAAACCGACAGGGGATCGGCGAAGCTTTCTTT
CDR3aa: CASSPNRQGIGEAFF

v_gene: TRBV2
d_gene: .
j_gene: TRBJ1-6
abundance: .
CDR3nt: TGTGCCAGCTCGAGCCATACCTCACTTTCACCCCTCCACTTT
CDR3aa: CASSSHTSLSPLHF

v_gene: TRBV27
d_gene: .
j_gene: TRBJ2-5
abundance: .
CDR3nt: TGTGCCAGCAGTTTTCCCCGCGACAACCAAGAGACCCAGTACTTC
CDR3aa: CASSFPRDNQETQYF

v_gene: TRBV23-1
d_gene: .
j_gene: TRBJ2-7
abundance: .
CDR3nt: TGCGCCAGCAGTCAGTTCATTTTCTACGAGCAGTACTTC
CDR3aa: CASSQFIFYEQYF

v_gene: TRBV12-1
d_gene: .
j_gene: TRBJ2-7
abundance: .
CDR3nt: TGTGCCAGCAGCCACATCTACGAGCAGTACTTC
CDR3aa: CASSHIYEQYF

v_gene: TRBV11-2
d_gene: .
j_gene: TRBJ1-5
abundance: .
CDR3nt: TGTGCCAGCAGCCCCGCCCGGAGGGTCAATCAGCCCCAGCATTTT
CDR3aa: CASSPARRVNQPQHF

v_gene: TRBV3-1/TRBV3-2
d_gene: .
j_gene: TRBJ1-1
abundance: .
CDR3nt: TGTGCCAGCAGTTTGATCCCAACAAACACTGAAGCTTTCTTT
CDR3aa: CASSLIPTNTEAFF

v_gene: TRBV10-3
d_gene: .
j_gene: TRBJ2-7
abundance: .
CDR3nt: TGTGCCACAGAGAAGCAGGGCGGGACGAGCTACGAGCAGTACTTC
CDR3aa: CATEKQGGTSYEQYF

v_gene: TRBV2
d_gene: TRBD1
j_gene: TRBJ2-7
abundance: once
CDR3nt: TGTGCCAGCAGAGACAGGGTCAGCGCGGGCGCCTACGAGCAGTACTTC
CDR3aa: CASRDRVSAGAYEQYF

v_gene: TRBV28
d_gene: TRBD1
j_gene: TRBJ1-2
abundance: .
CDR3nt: TGTGCCAGCAGTACAGGGGGCTGGAGGTATGGCTACACCTTC
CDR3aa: CASSTGGWRYGYTF

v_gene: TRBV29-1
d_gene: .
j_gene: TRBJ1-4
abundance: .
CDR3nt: TGCAGCGTTGGGGAGGCGGGGGGCGGTGGAAAACTGTTTTTT
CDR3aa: CSVGEAGGGGKLFF

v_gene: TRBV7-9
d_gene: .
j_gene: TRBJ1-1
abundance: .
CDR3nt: TGTGCCAGCAGCTTCGCAGGGTCGGGCACTGAAGCTTTCTTT
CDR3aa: CASSFAGSGTEAFF

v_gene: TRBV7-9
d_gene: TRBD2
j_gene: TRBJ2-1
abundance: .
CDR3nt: TGTGCCAGCAGCTTAGTAGGGACTAGATCAAATGAGCAGTTCTTC
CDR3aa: CASSLVGTRSNEQFF

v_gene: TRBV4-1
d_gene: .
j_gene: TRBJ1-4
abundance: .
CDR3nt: TGCGCCAGCAGCCAGGACATTATGGTCGCCCTTAGCAATGAAAAACTGTTTTTT
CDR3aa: CASSQDIMVALSNEKLFF

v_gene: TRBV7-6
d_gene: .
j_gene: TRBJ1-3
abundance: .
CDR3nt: TGTGCCAGCAGCGGGAGGTTCGGGGCGGCTGAAGGAAACACCATATATTTT
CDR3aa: CASSGRFGAAEGNTIYF

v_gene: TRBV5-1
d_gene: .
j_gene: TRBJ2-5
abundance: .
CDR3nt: TGCGCCAGCAGCTTGGGGGCAGGGGCTGGGGAGACCCAGTACTTC
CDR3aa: CASSLGAGAGETQYF

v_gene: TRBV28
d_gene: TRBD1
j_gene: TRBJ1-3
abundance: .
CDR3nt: TGTGCCAGCAACACCGGGACAGGAGGAAACACCATATATTTT
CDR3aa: CASNTGTGGNTIYF

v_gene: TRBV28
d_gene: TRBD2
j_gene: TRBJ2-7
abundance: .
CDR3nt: TGTGCCAGCAGTCCGCGGGAGGAGGGGTTGGAGCAGTACTTC
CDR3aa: CASSPREEGLEQYF

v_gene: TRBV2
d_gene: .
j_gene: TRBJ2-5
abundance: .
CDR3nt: TGTGCCAGCAGTGGGCTGGGCGGGGAAGAGACCCAGTACTTC
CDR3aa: CASSGLGGEETQYF

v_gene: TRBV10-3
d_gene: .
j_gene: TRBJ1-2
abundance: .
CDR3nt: TGTGCCATCACTACGACAGGCGACTATGGCTACACCTTC
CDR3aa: CAITTTGDYGYTF

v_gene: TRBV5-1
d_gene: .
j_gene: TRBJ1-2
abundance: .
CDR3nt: TGCGCCAGCAGCTCCACCCGGGGGGCGGATAACTATGGCTACACCTTC
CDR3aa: CASSSTRGADNYGYTF

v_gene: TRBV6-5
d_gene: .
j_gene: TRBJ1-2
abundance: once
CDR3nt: TGTGCCAGCAGCCCCAGAGGGCACTATGGCTACACCTTC
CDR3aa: CASSPRGHYGYTF

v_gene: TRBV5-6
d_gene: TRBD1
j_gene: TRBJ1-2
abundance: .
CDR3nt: TGTGCCAGCAGCTTACAGGGGGGCAACTATGGCTACACCTTC
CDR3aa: CASSLQGGNYGYTF

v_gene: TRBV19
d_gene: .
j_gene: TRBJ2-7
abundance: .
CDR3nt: TGTGCCAGTAGCCAACTACGGACTATAACCTCCTACGAGCAGTACTTC
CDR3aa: CASSQLRTITSYEQYF

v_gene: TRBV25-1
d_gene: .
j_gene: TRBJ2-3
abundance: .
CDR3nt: TGTGCCAGCAGCCAGCCAGGGGTGGAAACAGATACGCAGTATTTT
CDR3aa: CASSQPGVETDTQYF

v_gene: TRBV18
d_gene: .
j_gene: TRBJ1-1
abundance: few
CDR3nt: TGTGCCAGCTCACAGTCGGGGGGGACTGAAGCTTTCTTT
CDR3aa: CASSQSGGTEAFF

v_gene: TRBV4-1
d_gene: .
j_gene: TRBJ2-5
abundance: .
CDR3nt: TGCGCCAGCAGCCTCCCCCAGGGGAACCAAGAGACCCAGTACTTC
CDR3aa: CASSLPQGNQETQYF

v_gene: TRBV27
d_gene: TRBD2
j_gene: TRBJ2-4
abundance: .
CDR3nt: TGTGCCAGCAGTTCGATTAGCGGGAGGGCCGTAAACATTCAGTACTTC
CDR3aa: CASSSISGRAVNIQYF

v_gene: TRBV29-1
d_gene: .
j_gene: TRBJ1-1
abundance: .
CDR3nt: TGCAGCGTCACCGCCCAGGGAGGGAAAAACGCTGAAGCTTTCTTT
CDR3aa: CSVTAQGGKNAEAFF

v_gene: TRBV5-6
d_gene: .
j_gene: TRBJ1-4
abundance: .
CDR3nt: TGTGCCAGCAGCTTGGGGGCCGGTCAGGATAATGAAAAACTGTTTTTT
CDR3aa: CASSLGAGQDNEKLFF

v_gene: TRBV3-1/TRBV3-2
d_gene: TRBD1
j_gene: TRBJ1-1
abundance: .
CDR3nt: TGTGCCAGCAGCGGACAGGGGAGAGGGACTGAAGCTTTCTTT
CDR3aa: CASSGQGRGTEAFF

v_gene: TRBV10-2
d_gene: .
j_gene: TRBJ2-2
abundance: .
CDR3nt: TGCGCCAGCAGTGACCCATCAGGGGCCGCGGCCGGGGAGCTGTTTTTT
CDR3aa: CASSDPSGAAAGELFF

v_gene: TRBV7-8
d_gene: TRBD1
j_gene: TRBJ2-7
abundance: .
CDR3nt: TGTGCCAGCAGCTTAGAAGTCGGGACAGGGGGAGGGCAGTACTTC
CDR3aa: CASSLEVGTGGGQYF

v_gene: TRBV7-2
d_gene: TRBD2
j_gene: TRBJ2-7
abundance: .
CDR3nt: TGTGCCAGCAGCCCCCGACTAGCGTTGACCTACGAGCAGTACTTC
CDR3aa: CASSPRLALTYEQYF